This T cell receptor beta chain was recovered during a study of post-analysis software for immune sequencing data. Study-wide background: Progressive-relapsing, secondary progressive and relapsing-remitting multiple sclerosis were among the disease courses included. The study's findings and limits: Multiple sclerosis was associated with a significant reduction in normalized Chao1 diversity relative to controls. Patients used a few TRBV segments, including TRBV5-6, TRBV5-1 and TRBV20-1, more often than controls. The F measure placed samples prepared in the same batch into strongly shared clusters.

Unique molecular identifiers had been added to the TCR beta cDNA libraries. Roughly 510,000 cDNA molecules were recovered from an input of about 0.95 to 11 million T cells. From the PCR reads, TCRdb called clonotypes with MiXCR, one entry per CDR3 protein. Of about 540,000 distinct CDR3 sequences in the sample, around 34% are singletons; the top ten hold 6%. Note on this clonotype: Its antigen is not identified.

The CDR3 is 13 amino acids. Trimming took off 2 bases at V and 8 bases at J, with 12 bases between the two ends. Germline V gene data show CDR1 as ENHRY and CDR2 as SYGVKD. The TCR comes from a girl between 2 and 17 years old with multiple sclerosis. The chain combines TRBV10-3 with TRBJ1-2, with TRBD1 as a possible D gene (5 bases). Material: blood. CDR3 bases: TGTGCCATCAGTGAGCCGGGGGGAGACGGCTACACCTTC. Encoded protein: CAISEPGGDGYTF.